The 21 T cell receptor beta chains below all came from one sample that was sequenced in a study of blood T cell repertoires in COVID-19 (dated by TCRdb to the early 2020s). Libraries were prepared through the immunoSEQ multiplex PCR assay. In TCRdb, the immuneACCESS table is reduced to in-frame sequences with V and J assigned. These tables do not hold every clone; where another copy was compared, an unresolved V gene accounts for under half, and the others remain unexplained. This sample gives some 200,000 clones in total; 65% to 90% of them show up just once. The biggest ten clones account for approximately 12% of the sample. The sequencing sample was made of PBMCs or T cells enriched from blood (not recorded which). Source of these receptors: a man in his forties who had recovered from COVID-19.

The J gene is TRBJ1-3, the V gene TRBV7-2, with D perhaps TRBD1 (6 bases). V lost 2 bases and J 3 bases, leaving 17 bases between the germline ends. Germline CDR1 is SGHTA and CDR2 is FQGNSA. The CDR3 consists of 17 residues. CDR3 nucleotide sequence: TGTGCCAGCAGCTTAATCGGGGGGCAGGGTAGTGGAAACACCATATATTTT. It encodes CASSLIGGQGSGNTIYF.

The J gene is TRBJ1-4, the V gene TRBV6-1; possibly TRBD1 for D (6 bases). Germline V gene sequence: CDR1 MNHNS, CDR2 SASEGT. CDR3 size: 14 residues. V was cut by 1 base and J by 6 bases, with 9 bases left in between. As DNA, the CDR3 is TGTGCCAGCAGTGAAGGAGGGGGGGATGAAAAACTGTTTTTT. Protein: CASSEGGGDEKLFF.

This clone turned up a few times. The rearrangement joins TRBV18 to TRBJ1-5; D unresolved. Trimming removed 1 base from V and 6 bases from J, with 16 bases in between. The CDR3 totals 16 residues. CDR1 and CDR2 from the germline V gene are KGHSH and LQKENI. The CDR3 sequence: CASSPRGARVGQPQHF. For the CDR3, the DNA is TGTGCCAGCTCACCACGAGGCGCCCGGGTGGGTCAGCCCCAGCATTTT.

V gene TRBV27 combines with J gene TRBJ2-1, with 7 bases identical to TRBD2. CDR3 length equals 17 residues. The junction had 16 bases not matched to a gene; V was cut back by 3 bases and J by 8 bases. Germline CDR1 is MNHEY and CDR2 is SMNVEV (reference sequence). CDR3 bases: TGTGCCAGCAGTTTCGGACCCCAGCGGGATCTTTTCTATGAGCAGTTCTTC. The encoded protein is CASSFGPQRDLFYEQFF.

The chain is built from TRBV5-1 and TRBJ1-1; D is unresolved. Per the germline V gene, CDR1 is SGHRS and CDR2 is YFSETQ. This CDR3 has 16 amino acids. V was pared by 3 bases and J by 3 bases, with 18 bases between. CDR3 region: CASSSEADRRDTEAFF. As DNA, the CDR3 is TGCGCCAGCAGCTCCGAGGCGGATCGGCGGGACACTGAAGCTTTCTTT.

The chain employs TRBV3-1 (or the pseudogene TRBV3-2) and TRBJ2-7; 7 bases fit TRBD2. J lost 4 bases, V lost 3 bases, and 12 bases had no gene match. From germline, CDR1 is LGHDT and CDR2 YNNKEL (reference sequence). The CDR3 has 16 amino acids. CDR3 sequence: CASSHPYPGGSYEQYF. DNA of the CDR3: TGTGCCAGCAGCCATCCCTATCCCGGGGGGAGTTACGAGCAGTACTTC.

The chain links TRBV10-1 to TRBJ2-3, with D possibly matching TRBD2 (5 bases). Per the germline V gene, CDR1 is WNHNN and CDR2 is SYGVQD (reference sequence). The V end lost 5 bases, the J end lost 6 bases, and 6 bases lay between the germline ends. This CDR3 spans 11 amino acids. This CDR3 is CASSRGDTQYF. CDR3 DNA sequence: TGCGCCAGCAGTAGAGGGGATACGCAGTATTTT.

The chain links TRBV6-5 to TRBJ1-1, with 9 positions matching TRBD1. This CDR3 has 15 amino acids. CDR1 and CDR2 from the germline V gene are MNHEY and SVGAGI. V dropped 7 bases and J dropped 0; count of bases not matched to a gene: 6. In DNA, the CDR3 is TGTGCCAGCATTAAGGACAGGGGAATGAACACTGAAGCTTTCTTT. Translating gives CASIKDRGMNTEAFF.

V and J are TRBV5-1 and TRBJ1-2; TRBD1 matches at 8 bases. CDR3 length: 15 residues. V was pared by 3 bases and J by 4 bases, with 8 bases of the junction left unmatched. Germline assignment: CDR1 SGHRS and CDR2 YFSETQ. The CDR3 is CASSWSPDRGYGYTF. The CDR3 DNA reads TGCGCCAGCAGCTGGTCCCCAGACAGGGGCTATGGCTACACCTTC.

This clone was seen more than once but under ten times. J is TRBJ1-2 and V is TRBV6-5; 7 nucleotides agree with TRBD1. CDR1 and CDR2 from the germline V gene are MNHEY and SVGAGI. With V trimmed by 4 bases and J by 8 bases, 10 bases remained unmatched. CDR3 length equals 14 residues. The CDR3 DNA is TGTGCCAGCAGTTCCCGTACAGGGGCTCGGGGCTACACCTTC. It codes for CASSSRTGARGYTF.

V gene TRBV7-2 combines with J gene TRBJ1-6; D is unclear. Germline V gives CDR1 SGHTA, CDR2 FQGNSA. CDR3 size: 12 residues. Trimming stripped 5 bases from V and 9 bases from J, with 8 bases between. The CDR3 DNA follows: TGTGCCAGCAGCCCCTATGGTTCACCCCTCCACTTT. This translates into CASSPYGSPLHF.

This chain connects TRBV2 to TRBJ2-7, with TRBD2 matching 7 bases. Looked up from germline, CDR1 is SNHLY and CDR2 is FYNNEI. This CDR3 comprises 13 residues. V trimming: 6 bases; J trimming: 3 bases; junction bases outside the gene matches: 5. The CDR3 protein is CASRRLAYYEQYF. In nucleotides, the CDR3 is TGTGCCAGCAGACGACTAGCCTACTACGAGCAGTACTTC.

The rearrangement links TRBV6-5 to TRBJ1-2; TRBD1 matches at 7 bases. J gave up 8 bases and V 4 bases, and 10 bases lay outside the gene matches. The CDR3 loop spans 14 amino acids. CDR1 and CDR2 (germline): MNHEY, SVGAGI. DNA of the CDR3: TGTGCCAGCAGTTCCCTGGGACAGTCGGGAGGCTACACCTTC. Encoded protein: CASSSLGQSGGYTF.

The count of this clone is one. The gene calls are TRBV6-5 and TRBJ2-7; TRBD2 aligns across 12 bases. The J segment lost 0 bases and the V segment lost 2 bases, leaving 2 bases of the junction unmatched. The CDR3 totals 16 residues. Germline V lookup: CDR1 MNHEY, CDR2 SVGAGI. The CDR3 here is CASSYGLAGFSYEQYV. The CDR3 region has the DNA TGTGCCAGCAGTTACGGACTAGCGGGATTCTCCTACGAGCAGTACGTC.

This clone was counted a few times. The V gene is TRBV9, the J gene TRBJ1-2; TRBD1 might be the D (6 bases). The CDR3 has 19 amino acids. Deletions cut 9 bases from V and 8 bases from J, with 38 bases between. The germline gives CDR1 SGDLS, CDR2 YYNGEE. DNA for the CDR3: TGTGCCAACACTAACCCCGCGTACCAACGGGACAAACCCCACAGGGGCTACACCTTC. Amino acid sequence: CANTNPAYQRDKPHRGYTF.

This chain links TRBV3-1 (or the pseudogene TRBV3-2) with TRBJ2-1; D may be TRBD1 (6 bases). CDR1 is LGHDT and CDR2 is YNNKEL in the germline V gene (reference sequence). The CDR3 is 11 residues long. V dropped 7 bases and J dropped 7 bases, with 8 bases sitting between them. Here the CDR3 DNA reads TGTGCCAGCATGGGGGCTAATGAGCAGTTCTTC. As protein: CASMGANEQFF.

This chain joins TRBV7-2 and TRBJ2-1, with 8 bases fitting TRBD2. J lost 5 bases, V lost 5 bases, and 5 bases had no gene match. The CDR3 is 14 amino acids. Germline loops: CDR1 SGHTA, CDR2 FQGNSA. The CDR3 nucleotides are TGTGCCAGCAGCACAAGACTAGCGAACAATGAGCAGTTCTTC. It translates to CASSTRLANNEQFF.

The V and J genes are TRBV6-1 and TRBJ2-1; no definite D call. The CDR3 is 15 amino acids. V was pared by 2 bases and J by 0 bases, with 8 bases between. Germline CDR1 MNHNS, CDR2 SASEGT. In DNA, the CDR3 is TGTGCCAGCAGTGAAATTCCGAGCTCCTACAATGAGCAGTTCTTC. Amino acids: CASSEIPSSYNEQFF.

This sequence joins TRBV5-1 and TRBJ1-1; the D gene is possibly TRBD1 (6 bases). Trimming took 0 bases from V and 1 from J, leaving 10 bases between them. Germline V gene sequence: CDR1 SGHRS, CDR2 YFSETQ. The CDR3 consists of 15 residues. CDR3 nucleotides: TGCGCCAGCAGCTTGGGGGACACTTGGAACACTGAAGCTTTCTTT. It is translated as CASSLGDTWNTEAFF.

The chain recombines TRBV27 with TRBJ1-1, with D maybe TRBD1 (5 bases). Trimming removed 6 bases from V and 5 bases from J, with 16 bases in between. The CDR3 runs to 14 residues. Germline V gene sequence: CDR1 MNHEY, CDR2 SMNVEV (reference sequence). CDR3 residues: CASSLMGGWTEAFF. For the CDR3, the DNA is TGTGCCAGCAGCCTAATGGGGGGGTGGACTGAAGCTTTCTTT.

The genes are TRBV30 and TRBJ1-2; 7 bases agree with TRBD1. The CDR3 totals 13 residues. V lost 0 bases to trimming and J lost 8 bases; unmatched junction nucleotides: 6. Germline V gene sequence: CDR1 GTSNPN, CDR2 SVGIG (reference sequence). CDR3 residues: CAWSVGQGEGYTF. CDR3 DNA: TGTGCCTGGAGTGTAGGCCAGGGGGAAGGCTACACCTTC.